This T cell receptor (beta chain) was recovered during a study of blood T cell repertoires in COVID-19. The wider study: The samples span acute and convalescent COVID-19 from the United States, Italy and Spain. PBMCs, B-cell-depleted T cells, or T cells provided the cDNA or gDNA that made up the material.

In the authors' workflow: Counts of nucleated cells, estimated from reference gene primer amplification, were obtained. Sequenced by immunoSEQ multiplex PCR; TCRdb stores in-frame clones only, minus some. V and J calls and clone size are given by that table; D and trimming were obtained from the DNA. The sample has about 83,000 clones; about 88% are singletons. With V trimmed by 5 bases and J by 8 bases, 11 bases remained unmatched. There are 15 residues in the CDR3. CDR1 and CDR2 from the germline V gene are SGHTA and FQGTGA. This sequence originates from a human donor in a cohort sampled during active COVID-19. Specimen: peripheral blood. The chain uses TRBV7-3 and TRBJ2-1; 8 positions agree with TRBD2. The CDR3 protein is CASSPLAGTRDEQFF. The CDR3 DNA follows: TGTGCCAGCAGCCCCTTAGCGGGAACTCGGGATGAGCAGTTCTTC. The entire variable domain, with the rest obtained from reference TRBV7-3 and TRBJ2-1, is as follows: GAGVSQTPSNKVTEKGKYVELRCDPISGHTALYWYRQSLGQGPEFLIYFQGTGAADDSGLPNDRFFAVRPEGSVSTLKIQRTERGDSAVYLCASSPLAGTRDEQFFGPGTRLTVL.